This paragraph covers one TCR beta chain sequence. Its matching antigen is unknown. The sample is drawn from a study of OX40 agonist ivuxolimab in advanced cancers. Study summary: Aged roughly 23 to 80 with a mean of approximately 57 years, they were less than 90% male. It was permissible to have had prior anti-PD-1, anti-PD-L1 or anti-CTLA-4 therapy, and under 45% had some.

Study results and caveats: Nonresponders, in some cases, also had low normalized T-cell clonal expansion.

The method was immunoSEQ multiplex PCR; TCRdb's version includes in-frame clones alone and lacks a portion of them. The sample carries approximately 11,000 clones, 65% to 80% recorded once. From germline, CDR1 is SGHNT and CDR2 YENEEA. The CDR3 totals 15 residues. The V and J ends lost 5 bases and 2 bases, in that order; junction bases with no gene match: 8. This rearrangement joins TRBV11-3 to TRBJ2-5; 7 bases map to TRBD1. Material: CD4+ or CD8+ T cells sorted from blood, obtained in a trial of the OX40 agonist ivuxolimab. This sequence was found in an adult with an advanced solid tumor such as melanoma, head and neck, liver or kidney cancer. Written as DNA, the CDR3 is TGTGCCAGCAGCATATGGACAGGCGATCAAGAGACCCAGTACTTC. It is translated as CASSIWTGDQETQYF.